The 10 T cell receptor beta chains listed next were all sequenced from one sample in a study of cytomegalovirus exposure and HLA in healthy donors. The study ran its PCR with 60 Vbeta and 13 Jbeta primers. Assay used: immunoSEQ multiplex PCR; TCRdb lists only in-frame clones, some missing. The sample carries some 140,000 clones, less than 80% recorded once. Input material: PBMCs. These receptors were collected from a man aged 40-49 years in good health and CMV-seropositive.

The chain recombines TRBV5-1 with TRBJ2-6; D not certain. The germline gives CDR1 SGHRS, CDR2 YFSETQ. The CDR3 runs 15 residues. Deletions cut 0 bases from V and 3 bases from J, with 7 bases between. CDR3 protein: CASSLANGGANVLTF. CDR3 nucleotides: TGCGCCAGCAGCTTGGCAAACGGTGGGGCCAACGTCCTGACTTTC.

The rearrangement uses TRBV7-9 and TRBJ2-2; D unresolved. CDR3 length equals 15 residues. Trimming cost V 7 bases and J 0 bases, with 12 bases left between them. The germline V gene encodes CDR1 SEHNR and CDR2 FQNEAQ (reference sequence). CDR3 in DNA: TGTGCCAGCATCCCGGTCAACGCGAACACCGGGGAGCTGTTTTTT. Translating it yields CASIPVNANTGELFF.

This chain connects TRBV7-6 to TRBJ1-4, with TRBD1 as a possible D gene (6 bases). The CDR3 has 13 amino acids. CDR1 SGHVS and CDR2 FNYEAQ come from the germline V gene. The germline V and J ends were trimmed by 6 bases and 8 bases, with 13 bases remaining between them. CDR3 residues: CASSLRQAEKLFF. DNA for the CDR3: TGTGCCAGCAGTCTTCGACAGGCCGAAAAACTGTTTTTT. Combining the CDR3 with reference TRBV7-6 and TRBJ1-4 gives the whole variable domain GAGVSQSPRYKVTKRGQDVALRCDPISGHVSLYWYRQALGQGPEFLTYFNYEAQQDKSGLPNDRFSAERPEGSISTLTIQRTEQRDSAMYRCASSLRQAEKLFFGSGTQLSVL.

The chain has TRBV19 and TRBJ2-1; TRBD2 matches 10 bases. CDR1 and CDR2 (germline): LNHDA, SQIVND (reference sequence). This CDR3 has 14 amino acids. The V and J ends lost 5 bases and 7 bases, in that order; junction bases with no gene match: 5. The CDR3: CASSVQLAGNEQFF. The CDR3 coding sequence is TGTGCCAGTAGTGTCCAACTAGCGGGGAATGAGCAGTTCTTC.

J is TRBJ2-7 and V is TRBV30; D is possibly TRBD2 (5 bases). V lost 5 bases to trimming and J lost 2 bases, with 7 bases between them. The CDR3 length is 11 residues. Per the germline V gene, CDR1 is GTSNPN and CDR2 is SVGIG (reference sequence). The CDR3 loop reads CAWAGTYEQYF. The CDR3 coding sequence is TGTGCCTGGGCGGGTACCTACGAGCAGTACTTC.

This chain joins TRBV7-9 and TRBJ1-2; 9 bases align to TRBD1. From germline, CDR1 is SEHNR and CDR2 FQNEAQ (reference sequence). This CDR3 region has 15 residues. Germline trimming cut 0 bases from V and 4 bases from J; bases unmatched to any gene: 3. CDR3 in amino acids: CASSLAGQGLYGYTF. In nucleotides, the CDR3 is TGTGCCAGCAGCTTAGCCGGACAGGGGCTCTATGGCTACACCTTC. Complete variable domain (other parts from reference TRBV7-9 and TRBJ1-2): DTGVSQNPRHKITKRGQNVTFRCDPISEHNRLYWYRQTLGQGPEFLTYFQNEAQLEKSRLLSDRFSAERPKGSFSTLEIQRTEQGDSAMYLCASSLAGQGLYGYTFGSGTRLTVV.

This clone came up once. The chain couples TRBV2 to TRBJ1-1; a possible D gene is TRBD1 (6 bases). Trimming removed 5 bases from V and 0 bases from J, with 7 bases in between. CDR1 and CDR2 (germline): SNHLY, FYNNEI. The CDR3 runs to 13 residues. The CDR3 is CASSTGMNTEAFF. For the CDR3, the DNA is TGTGCCAGCAGTACAGGGATGAACACTGAAGCTTTCTTT.

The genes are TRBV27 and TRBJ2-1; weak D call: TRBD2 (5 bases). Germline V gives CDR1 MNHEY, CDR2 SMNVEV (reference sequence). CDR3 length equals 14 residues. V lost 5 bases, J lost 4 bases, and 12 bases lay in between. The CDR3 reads CASSGGLVYNEQFF. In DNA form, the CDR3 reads TGTGCCAGCAGTGGTGGACTCGTGTACAATGAGCAGTTCTTC.

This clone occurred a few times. In DNA form, the CDR3 reads TGTGCCAGCAGCTTGACCACAGGGGTAAACTATGGCTACACCTTC. The encoded protein is CASSLTTGVNYGYTF. This sequence joins TRBV5-4 and TRBJ1-2; 7 bases align to TRBD1. V shed 1 base, J shed 2 bases, and the junction held 5 bases outside the gene matches. CDR1 SGHNT and CDR2 YYREEE come from the germline V gene (reference sequence). CDR3 length equals 15 residues.

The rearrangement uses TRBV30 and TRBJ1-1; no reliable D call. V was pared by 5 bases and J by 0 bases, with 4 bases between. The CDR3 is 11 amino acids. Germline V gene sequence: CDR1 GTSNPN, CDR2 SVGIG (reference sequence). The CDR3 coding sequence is TGTGCCTGGTCTGTGAACACTGAAGCTTTCTTT. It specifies CAWSVNTEAFF.